This TCR beta chain was captured in a study of T-cell memory formation after mild COVID-19. The overall study: Each donor largely had its own TCR clusters. The study, taken as a whole, reports: A balance of CD4 and CD8 characterized clones contracting day 15 to 85, whereas later expanders leaned CD4+. Mainly CM and EM harbored the contracting CD4+ clones; mainly EMRA harbored the CD8+ ones.

This clonotype occurred a few times. The antigen is not known. Germline lookup yields CDR1 MNHNS and CDR2 SASEGT. Trimming left V 5 bases short and J 0 bases short, with 8 bases between. The CDR3 is 14 amino acids. The TCR alpha and TCR beta cDNA libraries, bearing sample barcodes and UMIs, were generated by 5'RACE using constant-segment primers. Via MiXCR, TCRdb re-called the 5' RACE reads, giving one row per CDR3 protein. Altogether hundreds of thousands of distinct CDR3 sequences are present, about 20% being singletons, with the ten largest covering about 8.4%. Material for sequencing was PBMCs or a T cell subset sorted from them (not recorded which). The chain has TRBV6-1 and TRBJ2-1, with unresolved D. This sequence originates from an adult woman who had mild COVID-19 (a few samples of this study predate the infection). Cell type and time point are not known. The CDR3 DNA reads as TGTGCCAGCAGTTGGAGTAGCTCCTACAATGAGCAGTTCTTC. This sequence encodes CASSWSSSYNEQFF.